The rows below give T cell receptor beta chains drawn from one sample of a study of T cell changes during pregnancy in multiple sclerosis. Profiled with immunoSEQ multiplex PCR; TCRdb holds only in-frame clones, not every one. The table lists just over 60,000 clones, approximately 90% of them singletons. Here the sequenced sample was peripheral blood, taken in the second trimester of pregnancy. The receptors here all came from a female donor in good health, enrolled as a control in a pregnancy study. Each CDR3 is given with its conserved first and last residue. A D gene is named only where the DNA matches it firmly. Size tells how often a clone was seen (once, few, many) or the class of an expanded clone, and some rows leave it out.

V gene	J gene	CDR3 length	D gene	clone size	CDR3 DNA	CDR3 protein
TRBV18	TRBJ1-6	15	TRBD1	.	TGTGCCAGCTCAACTGACGGACAGGGGGGCTCACCCCTCCACTTT	CASSTDGQGGSPLHF
TRBV5-1	TRBJ1-4	16	.	few	TGCGCCAGCAGCTCGGCGGGGGGAGCGGGCGGTGAAAAACTGTTTTTT	CASSSAGGAGGEKLFF
TRBV7-2	TRBJ2-7	15	.	.	TGTGCCAGCAGCTTAGGGTCAGGGAAGGCCTACGAGCAGTACTTC	CASSLGSGKAYEQYF
TRBV14	TRBJ1-3	17	.	once	TGTGCCAGCAGCTTTCGGTATGGGGCCGGCTCTGGAAACACCATATATTTT	CASSFRYGAGSGNTIYF
TRBV27	TRBJ2-3	15	.	.	TGTGCCAGCAGTTTATTGGGGGGGGGACAAGGTACGCAGTATTTT	CASSLLGGGQGTQYF
TRBV18	TRBJ1-1	14	TRBD1	.	TGTGCCAGCTCACCAGACAGGGGGAACACTGAAGCTTTCTTT	CASSPDRGNTEAFF
TRBV13	TRBJ1-2	15	.	.	TGTGCCAGCAGCTTAGGTCCCCCCAAAAACTATGGCTACACCTTC	CASSLGPPKNYGYTF
TRBV15	TRBJ2-1	13	TRBD1	.	TGTGCCACTCGACAGGGGGTCTACAATGAGCAGTTCTTC	CATRQGVYNEQFF
TRBV9	TRBJ1-2	13	.	.	TGTGCCAGCAGCGTGAACAGAAACTATGGCTACACCTTC	CASSVNRNYGYTF
TRBV18	TRBJ2-2	14	TRBD1	.	TGTGCCAGCTCAGAGACAGGGGGCACCGGGGAGCTGTTTTTT	CASSETGGTGELFF
TRBV6-6	TRBJ2-2	16	TRBD1	.	TGTGCCAGCAGCTGGGGACAGGGGTTTATTTCCGGGGAGCTGTTTTTT	CASSWGQGFISGELFF
TRBV10-3	TRBJ2-1	16	TRBD1	.	TGTGCCATCAGTCACCGACAGGGGAGCTCCTACAATGAGCAGTTCTTC	CAISHRQGSSYNEQFF
TRBV4-2	TRBJ2-7	14	TRBD2	.	TGTGCCAGCAGCCGGGAGCGGGGGGGCCACGAGCAGTACTTC	CASSRERGGHEQYF
TRBV2	TRBJ1-5	12	TRBD1	.	TGTGCCAGCACCGGGACAGGGCAGCCCCAGCATTTT	CASTGTGQPQHF
TRBV7-2	TRBJ1-1	14	.	once	TGTGCCAGCAGCTTAAGTACTCTGAACACTGAAGCTTTCTTT	CASSLSTLNTEAFF
TRBV4-2	TRBJ2-1	16	TRBD2	.	TGTGCCAGCAGCCAAGATCTAGCGGCCCCCTACAATGAGCAGTTCTTC	CASSQDLAAPYNEQFF
TRBV30	TRBJ2-7	12	.	.	TGTGCCTGGAACGCAGGAACCTACGAGCAGTACTTC	CAWNAGTYEQYF
TRBV15	TRBJ2-2	15	TRBD1	few	TGTGCCACCAGCAGGCCCCGACAGGGGAGAAGGGAGCTGTTTTTT	CATSRPRQGRRELFF
TRBV6-1	TRBJ1-2	14	.	.	TGTGCCAGCAGTGATGGGGGAGGGGCTCGTGGCTACACCTTC	CASSDGGGARGYTF
TRBV7-3	TRBJ2-1	14	TRBD2	.	TGTGCCAGCAGCCCCGAACTAGCGGGGGCCGAAAAGTTCTTC	CASSPELAGAEKFF
TRBV15	TRBJ1-1	15	TRBD1	.	TGTGCCACCAGCAGGGGAATCGACAGGGGCACTGAAGCTTTCTTT	CATSRGIDRGTEAFF